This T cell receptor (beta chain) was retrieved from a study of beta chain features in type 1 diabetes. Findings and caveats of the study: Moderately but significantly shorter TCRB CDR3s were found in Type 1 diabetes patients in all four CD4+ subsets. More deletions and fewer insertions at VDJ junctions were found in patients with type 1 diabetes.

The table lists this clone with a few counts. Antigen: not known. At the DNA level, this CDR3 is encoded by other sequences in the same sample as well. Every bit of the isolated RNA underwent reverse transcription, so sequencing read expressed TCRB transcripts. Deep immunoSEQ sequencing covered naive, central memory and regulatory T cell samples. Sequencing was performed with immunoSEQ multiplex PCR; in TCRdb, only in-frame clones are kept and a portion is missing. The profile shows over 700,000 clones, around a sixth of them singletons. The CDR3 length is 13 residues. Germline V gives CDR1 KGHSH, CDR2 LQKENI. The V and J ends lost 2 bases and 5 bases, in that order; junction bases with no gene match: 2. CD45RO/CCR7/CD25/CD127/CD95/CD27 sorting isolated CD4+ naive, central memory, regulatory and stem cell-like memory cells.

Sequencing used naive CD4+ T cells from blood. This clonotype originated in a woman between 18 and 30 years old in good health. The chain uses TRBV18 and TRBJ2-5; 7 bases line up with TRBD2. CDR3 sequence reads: CASSPSGGETQYF. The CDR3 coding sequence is TGTGCCAGCTCACCATCCGGGGGGGAGACCCAGTACTTC.